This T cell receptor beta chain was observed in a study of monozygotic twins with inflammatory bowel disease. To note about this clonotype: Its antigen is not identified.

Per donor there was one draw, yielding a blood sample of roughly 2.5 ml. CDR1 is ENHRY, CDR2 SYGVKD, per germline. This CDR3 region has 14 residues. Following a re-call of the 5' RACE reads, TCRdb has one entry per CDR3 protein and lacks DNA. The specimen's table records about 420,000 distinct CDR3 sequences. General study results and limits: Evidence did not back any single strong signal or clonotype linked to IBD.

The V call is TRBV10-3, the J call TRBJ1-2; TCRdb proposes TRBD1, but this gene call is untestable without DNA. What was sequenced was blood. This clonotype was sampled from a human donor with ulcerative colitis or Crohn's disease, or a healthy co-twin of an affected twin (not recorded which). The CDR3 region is CATFRDVANYGYTF.